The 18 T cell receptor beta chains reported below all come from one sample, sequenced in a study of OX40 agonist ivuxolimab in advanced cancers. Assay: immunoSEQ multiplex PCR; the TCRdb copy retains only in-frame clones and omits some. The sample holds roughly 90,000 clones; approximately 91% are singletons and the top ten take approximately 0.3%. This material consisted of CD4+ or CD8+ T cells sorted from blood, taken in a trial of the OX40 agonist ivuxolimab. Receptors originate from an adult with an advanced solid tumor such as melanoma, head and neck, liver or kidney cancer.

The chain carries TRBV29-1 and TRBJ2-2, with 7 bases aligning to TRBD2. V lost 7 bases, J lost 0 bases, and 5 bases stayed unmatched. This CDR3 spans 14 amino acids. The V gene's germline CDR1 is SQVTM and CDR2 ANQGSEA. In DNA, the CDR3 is TGCAGCGGACGACTAGCCACGAACACCGGGGAGCTGTTTTTT. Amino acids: CSGRLATNTGELFF.

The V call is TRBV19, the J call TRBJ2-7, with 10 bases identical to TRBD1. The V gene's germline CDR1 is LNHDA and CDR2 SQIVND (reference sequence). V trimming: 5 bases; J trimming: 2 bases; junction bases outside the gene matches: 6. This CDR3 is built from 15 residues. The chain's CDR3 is CASSEPGQGTYEQYF. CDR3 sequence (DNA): TGTGCCAGTAGTGAACCGGGACAGGGGACCTACGAGCAGTACTTC.

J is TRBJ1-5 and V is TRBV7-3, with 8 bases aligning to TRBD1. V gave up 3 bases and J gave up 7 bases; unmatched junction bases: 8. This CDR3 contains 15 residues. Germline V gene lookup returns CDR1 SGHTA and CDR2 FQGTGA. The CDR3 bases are TGTGCCAGCAGCTTTCCAGGGGGCGAAGGACAGCCCCAGCATTTT. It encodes CASSFPGGEGQPQHF.

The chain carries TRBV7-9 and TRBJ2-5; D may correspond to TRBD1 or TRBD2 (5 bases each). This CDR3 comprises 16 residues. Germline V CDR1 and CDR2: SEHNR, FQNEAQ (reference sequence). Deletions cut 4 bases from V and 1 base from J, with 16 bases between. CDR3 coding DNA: TGTGCCAGCAGCTCAGGACCTCGAGGGGTCCAAGAGACCCAGTACTTC. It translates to CASSSGPRGVQETQYF.

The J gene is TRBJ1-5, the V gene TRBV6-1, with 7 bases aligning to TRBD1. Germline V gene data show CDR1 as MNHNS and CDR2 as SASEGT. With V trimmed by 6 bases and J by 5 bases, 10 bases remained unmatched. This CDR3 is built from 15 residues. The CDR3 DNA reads TGTGCCAGCAGGATTGCGCAGGGGGTGGATCAGCCCCAGCATTTT. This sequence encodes CASRIAQGVDQPQHF.

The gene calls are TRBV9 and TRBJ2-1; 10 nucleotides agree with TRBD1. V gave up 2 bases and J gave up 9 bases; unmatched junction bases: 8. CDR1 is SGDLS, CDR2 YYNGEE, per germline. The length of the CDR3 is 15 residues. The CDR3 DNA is TGTGCCAGCAGCGTGACAGGGGGCGCCCACAGTGAGCAGTTCTTC. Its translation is CASSVTGGAHSEQFF.

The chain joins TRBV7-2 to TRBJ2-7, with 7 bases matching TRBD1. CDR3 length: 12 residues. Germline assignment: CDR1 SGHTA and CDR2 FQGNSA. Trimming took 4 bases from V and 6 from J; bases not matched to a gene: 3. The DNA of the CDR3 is TGTGCCAGCAGCTCCAGACAGGGCGAGCAGTACTTC. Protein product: CASSSRQGEQYF.

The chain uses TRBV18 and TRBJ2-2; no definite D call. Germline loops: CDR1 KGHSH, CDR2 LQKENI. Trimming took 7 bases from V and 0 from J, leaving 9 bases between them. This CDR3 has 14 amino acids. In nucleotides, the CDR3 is TGTGCCAGCTTCCGTACACCGAACACCGGGGAGCTGTTTTTT. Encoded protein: CASFRTPNTGELFF.

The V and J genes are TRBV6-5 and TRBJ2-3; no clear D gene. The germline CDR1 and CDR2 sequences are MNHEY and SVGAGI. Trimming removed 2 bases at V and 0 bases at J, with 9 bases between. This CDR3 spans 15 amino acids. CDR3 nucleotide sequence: TGTGCCAGCAGTTACGTCGGGTATAGCACAGATACGCAGTATTTT. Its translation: CASSYVGYSTDTQYF.

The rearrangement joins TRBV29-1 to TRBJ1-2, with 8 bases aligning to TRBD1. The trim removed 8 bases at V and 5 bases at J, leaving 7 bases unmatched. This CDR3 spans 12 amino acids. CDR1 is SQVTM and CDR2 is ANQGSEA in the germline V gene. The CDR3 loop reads CSTAQGAYGYTF. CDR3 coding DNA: TGCAGCACGGCTCAGGGGGCGTATGGCTACACCTTC.

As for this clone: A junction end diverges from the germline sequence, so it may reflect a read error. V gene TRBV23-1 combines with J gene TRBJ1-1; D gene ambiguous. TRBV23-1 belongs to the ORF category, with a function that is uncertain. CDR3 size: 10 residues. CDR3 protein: CASSQPPSSF. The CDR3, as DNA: TGCGCCAGCAGTCAACCACCCAGCTCCTTT.

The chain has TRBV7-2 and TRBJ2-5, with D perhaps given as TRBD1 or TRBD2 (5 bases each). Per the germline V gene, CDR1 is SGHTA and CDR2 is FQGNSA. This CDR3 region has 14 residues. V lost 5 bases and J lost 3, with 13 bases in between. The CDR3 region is CASSTQLGEETQYF. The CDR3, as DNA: TGTGCCAGCAGCACCCAACTAGGGGAAGAGACCCAGTACTTC.

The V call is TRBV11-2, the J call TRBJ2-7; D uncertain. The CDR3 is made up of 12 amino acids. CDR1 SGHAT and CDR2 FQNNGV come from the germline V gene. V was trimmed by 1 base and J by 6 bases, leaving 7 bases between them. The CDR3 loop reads CASSLAALEQYF. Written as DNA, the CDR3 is TGTGCCAGCAGCTTAGCCGCACTCGAGCAGTACTTC.

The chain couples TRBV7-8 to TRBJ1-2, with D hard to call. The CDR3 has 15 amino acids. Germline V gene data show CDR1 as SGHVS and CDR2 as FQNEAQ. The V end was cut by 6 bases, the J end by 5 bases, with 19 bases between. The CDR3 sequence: CASSLTTDGLYGYTF. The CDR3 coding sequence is TGTGCCAGCAGTTTAACGACGGACGGATTGTATGGCTACACCTTC.

As DNA, the CDR3 is TGTGCCAGCAGCTACACAGGGAATCAGCCCCAGCATTTT. It is translated as CASSYTGNQPQHF. This sequence joins TRBV7-2 and TRBJ1-5; D is possibly TRBD1 (6 bases). This CDR3 comprises 13 residues. Germline V gene lookup returns CDR1 SGHTA and CDR2 FQGNSA. V shed 4 bases and J shed 4 bases, with 8 bases lying between them.

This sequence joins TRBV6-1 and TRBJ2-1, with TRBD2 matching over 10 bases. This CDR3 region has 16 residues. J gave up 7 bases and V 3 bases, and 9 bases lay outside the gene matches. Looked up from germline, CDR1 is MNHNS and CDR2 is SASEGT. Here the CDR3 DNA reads TGTGCCAGCAGTGAGGGTCCGGGACTAGCGTTAAATGAGCAGTTCTTC. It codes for CASSEGPGLALNEQFF.

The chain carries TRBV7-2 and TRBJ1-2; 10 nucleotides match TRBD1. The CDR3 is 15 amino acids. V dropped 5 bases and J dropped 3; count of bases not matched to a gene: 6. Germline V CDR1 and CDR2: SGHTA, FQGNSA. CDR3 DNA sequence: TGTGCCAGCAGCCTTGTTGGGACAGGGGACTATGGCTACACCTTC. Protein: CASSLVGTGDYGYTF.

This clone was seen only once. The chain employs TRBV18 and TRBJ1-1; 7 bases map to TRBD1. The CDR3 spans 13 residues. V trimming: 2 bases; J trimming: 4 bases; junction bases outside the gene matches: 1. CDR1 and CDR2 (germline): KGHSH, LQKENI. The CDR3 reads CASSPDRATEAFF. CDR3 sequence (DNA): TGTGCCAGCTCACCAGACAGGGCCACTGAAGCTTTCTTT.